The T cell receptor (beta chain) under discussion was sequenced for a study of PD-1 blockade in classical Hodgkin lymphoma. The table came from immunoSEQ multiplex PCR; TCRdb's copy has only in-frame clones and leaves some out. The sample carries fewer than 20,000 clones, over 70% recorded once. Time point meaning: cycle 4 day 1 (C4D1), after less than 7 weeks of nivolumab. Each patient experienced a relapse that followed autologous stem cell transplantation, and brentuximab vedotin exposure varied. CD4+ T cells were purified from thawed PBMCs by magnetic negative selection. This CDR3 region has 13 residues. Looked up from germline, CDR1 is MRHNA and CDR2 is SNTAGT. Trimming took 4 bases from V and 3 from J, leaving 7 bases between them.

The chain employs TRBV6-4 and TRBJ1-5; no firm D call. The sample here was CD4+ T cells from blood, taken before the fourth cycle of nivolumab. This TCR derives from a human donor with classical Hodgkin lymphoma. CDR3 in DNA: TGTGCCAGCAGTGCTTGGGCCAATCAGCCCCAGCATTTT. Encoded protein: CASSAWANQPQHF.